This T cell receptor (beta chain) comes out of a study of cytomegalovirus exposure and HLA in healthy donors. General study results and limits: Roughly uniform depth of sequencing across donors was assumed in presence/absence analyses.

Primers included in the PCR were 60 Vbeta and 13 Jbeta primers. Profiled with immunoSEQ multiplex PCR; TCRdb holds only in-frame clones, not every one. The sample lists 110,000 to 150,000 clones; 80% to 90% were seen once. CDR3 size: 16 residues. CDR1 is SGHVS and CDR2 is FNYEAQ in the germline V gene. V was trimmed by 5 bases and J by 11 bases, leaving 27 bases between them. This clone was recorded once. What it binds is unknown. The sequence was collected from a woman aged 40 to 49 in good health and CMV-seropositive. The V and J genes are TRBV7-6 and TRBJ2-5, with D possibly matching TRBD2 (6 bases). The material sequenced was PBMCs. The CDR3 DNA reads TGTGCCAGCAGCGACTACCGGGCTACAGCATCGGGGGTGCAGTACTTC. Amino acid sequence: CASSDYRATASGVQYF. Filled out from reference TRBV7-6 and TRBJ2-5, the complete variable domain reads GAGVSQSPRYKVTKRGQDVALRCDPISGHVSLYWYRQALGQGPEFLTYFNYEAQQDKSGLPNDRFSAERPEGSISTLTIQRTEQRDSAMYRCASSDYRATASGVQYFGPGTRLLVL.